This T cell receptor beta chain was obtained from a study of T cell repertoires in cytomegalovirus infection. The study, taken as a whole, reports: Adding up the frequency of public TCR beta families identified people who carried CMV plus the relevant HLA.

TCRdb processed the reads anew with MiXCR; each CDR3 protein has one entry. The sample lists around 280,000 distinct CDR3 sequences, roughly 15% occurring once. V lost 0 bases, J lost 6 bases, and 3 bases lay in between. Germline loops: CDR1 ENHRY, CDR2 SYGVKD. The CDR3 consists of 11 residues. The sample holds many counts of this clonotype. Its antigen is not identified. Sequenced sample: PBMCs. The sequence was collected from a human donor in good health (CMV status not recorded). Some clones in this sample may be carry-over from other donors' samples. The chain couples TRBV10-3 to TRBJ2-7; no reliable D call. CDR3 coding DNA: TGTGCCATCAGTGAGTCAGCCGAGCAGTACTTC. It codes for CAISESAEQYF.